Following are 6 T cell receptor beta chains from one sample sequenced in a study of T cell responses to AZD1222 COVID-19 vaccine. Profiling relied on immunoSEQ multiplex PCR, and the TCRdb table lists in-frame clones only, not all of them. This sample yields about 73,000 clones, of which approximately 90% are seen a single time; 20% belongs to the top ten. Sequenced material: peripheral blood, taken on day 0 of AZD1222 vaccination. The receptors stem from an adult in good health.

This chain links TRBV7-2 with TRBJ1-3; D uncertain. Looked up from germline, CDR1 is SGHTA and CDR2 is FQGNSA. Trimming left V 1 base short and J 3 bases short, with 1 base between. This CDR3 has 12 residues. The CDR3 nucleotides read TGTGCCAGCAGCTTAGTTGGAAACACCATATATTTT. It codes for CASSLVGNTIYF.

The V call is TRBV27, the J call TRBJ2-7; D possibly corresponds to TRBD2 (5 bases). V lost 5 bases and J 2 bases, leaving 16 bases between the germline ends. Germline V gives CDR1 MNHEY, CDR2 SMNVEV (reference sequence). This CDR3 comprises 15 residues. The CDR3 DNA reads TGTGCCAGCAGTCGCGGAAGCGGTTCCCCCTACGAGCAGTACTTC. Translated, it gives CASSRGSGSPYEQYF.

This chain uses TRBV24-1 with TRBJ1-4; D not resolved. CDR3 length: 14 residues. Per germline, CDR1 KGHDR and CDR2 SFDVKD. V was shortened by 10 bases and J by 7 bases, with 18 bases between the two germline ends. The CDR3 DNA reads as TGTGCCACTTCCCCGAGGGATGGCGGTGAAAAACTGTTTTTT. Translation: CATSPRDGGEKLFF.

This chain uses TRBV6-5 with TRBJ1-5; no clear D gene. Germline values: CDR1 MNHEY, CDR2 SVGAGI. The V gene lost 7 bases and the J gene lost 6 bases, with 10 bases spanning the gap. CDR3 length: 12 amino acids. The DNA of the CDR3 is TGTGCCAGCATTAGAGGTGGTCAGCCCCAGCATTTT. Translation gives CASIRGGQPQHF.

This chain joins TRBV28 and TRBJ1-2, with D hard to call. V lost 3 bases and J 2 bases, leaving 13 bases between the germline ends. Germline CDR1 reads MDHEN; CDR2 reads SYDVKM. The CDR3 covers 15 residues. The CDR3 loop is CASSFSGRPNYGYTF. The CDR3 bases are TGTGCCAGCAGTTTTAGTGGCAGGCCAAACTATGGCTACACCTTC.

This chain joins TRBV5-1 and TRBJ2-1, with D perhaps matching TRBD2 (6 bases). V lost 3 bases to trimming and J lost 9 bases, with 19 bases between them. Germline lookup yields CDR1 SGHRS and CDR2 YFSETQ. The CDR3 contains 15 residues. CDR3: CASSSGDYAAGEQFF. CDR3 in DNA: TGCGCCAGCAGCTCGGGAGACTACGCCGCGGGTGAGCAGTTCTTC.